This T cell receptor beta chain was obtained from a study of cytomegalovirus exposure and HLA in healthy donors. For the study at large: Both the 120 or so validation repertoires and the approximately 700 first-cohort repertoires used the same platform, as reported by a later analysis.

While the first cohort had 600 to 800 subjects, the donors belonged to the separate validation cohort of roughly 130 subjects. Sequenced by immunoSEQ multiplex PCR; TCRdb stores in-frame clones only, minus some. Among some 110,000 clones listed, less than 90% were seen once. General observations from the study: In vitro testing confirmed a few CMV-associated chains as specific for CMV antigens.

The CDR3 length is 14 residues. After removal of 8 bases from V and 4 bases from J, the junction contained 8 bases not matched to a gene. About this clone: Its matching antigen is unknown.

The clonotype originates from a man aged 18 to 30 in good health and CMV-seropositive. This sequence joins TRBV5-3 and TRBJ2-3, with 9 bases that match TRBD1. TRBV5-3 carries the ORF label, with uncertain function. What was sequenced was PBMCs. CDR3 nucleotides: TGTGCCAGGAGCGGGACAGGGAGCCCAGATACGCAGTATTTT. This gives the protein CARSGTGSPDTQYF.